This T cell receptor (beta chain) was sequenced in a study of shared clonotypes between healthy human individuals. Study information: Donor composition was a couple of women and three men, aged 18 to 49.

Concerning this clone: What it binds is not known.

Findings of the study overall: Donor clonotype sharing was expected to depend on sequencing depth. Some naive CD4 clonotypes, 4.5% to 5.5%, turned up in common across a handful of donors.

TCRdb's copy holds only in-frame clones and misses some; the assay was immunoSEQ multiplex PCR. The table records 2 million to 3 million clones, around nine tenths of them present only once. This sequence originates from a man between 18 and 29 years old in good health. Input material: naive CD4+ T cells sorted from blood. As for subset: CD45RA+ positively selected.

The CDR3 loop reads CASSLEFLSGANVLTF. The CDR3 region has the DNA TGTGCCAGCAGCTTAGAATTCCTCTCTGGGGCCAACGTCCTGACTTTC. The chain carries TRBV11-2 and TRBJ2-6; no definite D call. The CDR3 sequence is 16 residues long. With 0 bases removed from V and 0 bases from J, the gap between germline ends came to 6 bases. Germline V gene sequence: CDR1 SGHAT, CDR2 FQNNGV.